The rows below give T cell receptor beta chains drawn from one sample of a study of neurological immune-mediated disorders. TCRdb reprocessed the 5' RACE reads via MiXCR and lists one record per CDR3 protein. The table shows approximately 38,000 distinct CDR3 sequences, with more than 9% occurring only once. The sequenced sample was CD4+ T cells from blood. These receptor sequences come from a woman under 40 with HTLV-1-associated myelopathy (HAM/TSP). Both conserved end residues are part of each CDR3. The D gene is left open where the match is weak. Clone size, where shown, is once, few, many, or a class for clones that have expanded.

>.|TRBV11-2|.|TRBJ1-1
TGTACCAGCAGCTTAGCGGTACGGCAGAACACTGAAGCTTTCTTT
CTSSLAVRQNTEAFF
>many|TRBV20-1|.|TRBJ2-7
TGCAGTGTATATAGGGACGCTACCTACGAGCAGTACTTC
CSVYRDATYEQYF
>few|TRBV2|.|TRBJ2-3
TGTGCCAGCAGTGAAGTGGGGGCTTTGTGGGATACGCAGTATTTT
CASSEVGALWDTQYF
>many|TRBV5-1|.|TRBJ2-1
TGCGCCAGCAGCTTGGATACCAATGAGCAGTTCTTC
CASSLDTNEQFF
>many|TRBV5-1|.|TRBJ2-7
TGCGCCAGCAGCTTGGTCCAGGGTAGCCTGGGGGAGCAGTACTTC
CASSLVQGSLGEQYF
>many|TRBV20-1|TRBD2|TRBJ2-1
TGCAGTGCTAGGCCCGGGACTACGAAGGTACAGTTCTTC
CSARPGTTKVQFF
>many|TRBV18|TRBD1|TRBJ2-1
TGTGCCAGCTCTCCCGGGACAGGGGGATATGAGCAGTTCTTC
CASSPGTGGYEQFF
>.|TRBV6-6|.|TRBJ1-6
TGTGCCAGCAGTTACGCCGGGGTTCCACACTTT
CASSYAGVPHF
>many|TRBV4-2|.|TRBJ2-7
TGTGCCAGCAGCCAAGTGTTGTACGGACAAACCTACGAGCAGTACTTC
CASSQVLYGQTYEQYF
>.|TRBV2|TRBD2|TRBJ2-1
TGTGCCAGCAGTCTTAGCGGGGGTAACAATGAGCAGTTCTTC
CASSLSGGNNEQFF
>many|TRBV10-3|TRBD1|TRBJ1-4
TGTGCCATCAGTGAGTCCACAGGGGGAAGGGAAAAACTGTTTTTT
CAISESTGGREKLFF
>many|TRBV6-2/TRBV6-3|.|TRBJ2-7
TGTGCCAGCACCTCCAACTCGGGACAAAGATACGAGCAGTACTTC
CASTSNSGQRYEQYF
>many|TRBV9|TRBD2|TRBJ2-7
TGTGCCAGCAGCCCCGGGACTAGCGGGGGGGTATACGAGCAGTACTTC
CASSPGTSGGVYEQYF
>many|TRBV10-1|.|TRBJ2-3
TGCGCCAGCAGTTATAGTCCCTCCAGCACAGATACGCAGTATTTT
CASSYSPSSTDTQYF
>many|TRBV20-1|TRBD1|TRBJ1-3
TGCAGTGCTAGGACAGACAGGGGGGGAAACACCATATATTTT
CSARTDRGGNTIYF
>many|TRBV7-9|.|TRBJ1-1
TGTGCCAGCAGCCCCAGCCGTCTTATGAACACTGAAGCTTTCTTT
CASSPSRLMNTEAFF
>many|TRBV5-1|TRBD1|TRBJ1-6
TGCGCCAGCAGCTTAATGGGACAGGGCGCTGGTAATTCACCCCTCCACTTT
CASSLMGQGAGNSPLHF
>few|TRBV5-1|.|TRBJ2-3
TGCGCCAGCAGCTTGGCGACACGAGGGTTCACAGATACGCAGTATTTT
CASSLATRGFTDTQYF
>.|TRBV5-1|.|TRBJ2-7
TGCGCCAGCAGCTTGGCAGGGTTCGGGAACGAGCAGCACTTC
CASSLAGFGNEQHF
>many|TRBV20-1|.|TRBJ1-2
TGCAGTGCTATAACCTCCCAGGGTCCCTATGGCTACACCTTC
CSAITSQGPYGYTF
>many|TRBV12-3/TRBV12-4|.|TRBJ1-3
TGTGCCAGCACCCAGAAAAACACCATATATTTT
CASTQKNTIYF
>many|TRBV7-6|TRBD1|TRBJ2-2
TGTGCCAGCAGCTTAGAGGGGGCGTGGACCGGGGAGCTGTTTTTT
CASSLEGAWTGELFF
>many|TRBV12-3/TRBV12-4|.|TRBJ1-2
TGTGCCAGCAGTTTAGTGGGGGCTGGCTACACCTTC
CASSLVGAGYTF
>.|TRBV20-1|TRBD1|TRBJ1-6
TGCAGTGCTAGGGGACAGGGAAATAATTCACCCATCAACTTT
CSARGQGNNSPINF
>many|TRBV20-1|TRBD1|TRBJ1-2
TGCAGTGCTGACAGGGGGCTCTTTCACTATGGCTACACCTTC
CSADRGLFHYGYTF
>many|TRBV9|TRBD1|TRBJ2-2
TGTGCCAGCAGCCGCCGGACAGGGTCAGGCGGGGAGCTGTTTTTT
CASSRRTGSGGELFF
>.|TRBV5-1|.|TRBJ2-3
TGCGCCAGCAGACTCCCCTCGGCGCTCACAGATACGCAGTATTTT
CASRLPSALTDTQYF
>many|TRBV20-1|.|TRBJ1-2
TGCAGTGCTAGAGATGGCAGGGGAGAGCATGGCTACACCTTC
CSARDGRGEHGYTF
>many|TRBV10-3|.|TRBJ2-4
TGTGCCATCAGTGAGCTCGGAGTCGGGGACATTCAGTACTTC
CAISELGVGDIQYF